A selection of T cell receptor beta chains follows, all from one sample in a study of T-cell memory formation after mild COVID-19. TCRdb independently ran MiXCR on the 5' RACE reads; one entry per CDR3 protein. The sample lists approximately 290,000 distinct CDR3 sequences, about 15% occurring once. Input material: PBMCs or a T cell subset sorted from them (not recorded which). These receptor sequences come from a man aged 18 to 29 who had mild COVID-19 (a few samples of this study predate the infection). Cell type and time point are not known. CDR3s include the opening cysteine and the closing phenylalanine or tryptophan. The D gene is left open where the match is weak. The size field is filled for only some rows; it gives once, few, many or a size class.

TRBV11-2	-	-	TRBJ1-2	CASSLGPGDHYGYTF	TGTGCCAGCAGCTTAGGGCCAGGGGATCACTATGGCTACACCTTC
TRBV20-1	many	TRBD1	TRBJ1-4	CSAHGQGAGGEKLFF	TGCAGTGCCCACGGACAGGGGGCGGGAGGCGAAAAACTGTTTTTT
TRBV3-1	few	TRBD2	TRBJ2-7	CASSLAGPNAYEQYF	TGTGCCAGCAGCCTAGCGGGGCCGAACGCCTACGAGCAGTACTTC
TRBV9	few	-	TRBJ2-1	CASSVGAEAHEQFF	TGTGCCAGCAGCGTAGGGGCCGAAGCGCATGAGCAGTTCTTC
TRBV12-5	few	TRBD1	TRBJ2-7	CASGLADRGFYEQYF	TGTGCTAGTGGTTTGGCGGACAGGGGGTTCTACGAGCAGTACTTC
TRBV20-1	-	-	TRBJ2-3	CSARDIMDPKGHTDTQYF	TGCAGTGCTAGAGATATCATGGACCCAAAGGGGCACACAGATACGCAGTATTTT
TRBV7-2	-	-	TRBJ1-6	CASSPPRGNSPLHF	TGTGCCAGCAGCCCCCCGAGGGGAAATTCACCCCTCCACTTT
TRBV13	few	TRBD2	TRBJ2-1	CASSQILANEQFF	TGTGCCAGCAGCCAAATACTAGCGAATGAGCAGTTCTTC
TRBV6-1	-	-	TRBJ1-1	CASRPATGTNTEAFF	TGTGCCAGCAGACCAGCGACCGGGACGAACACTGAAGCTTTCTTT
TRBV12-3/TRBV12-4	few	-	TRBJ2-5	CASRRAGETQYF	TGTGCCAGCAGGCGGGCGGGGGAGACCCAGTACTTC
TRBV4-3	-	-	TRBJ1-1	CASSQDLWTEAFF	TGCGCCAGCAGCCAAGATCTATGGACTGAAGCTTTCTTT
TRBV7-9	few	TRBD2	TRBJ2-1	CASSRGSGYSYNEQFF	TGTGCCAGCAGCAGAGGTAGCGGGTATTCCTACAATGAGCAGTTCTTC
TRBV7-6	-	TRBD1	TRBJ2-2	CASSPRTGTSQNTGELFF	TGTGCCAGCAGCCCGAGGACAGGCACCTCGCAGAACACCGGGGAGCTGTTTTTT
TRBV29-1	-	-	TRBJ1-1	CSVEHLLGDTEAFF	TGCAGCGTTGAACACCTCCTCGGGGACACTGAAGCTTTCTTT
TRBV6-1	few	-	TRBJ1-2	CANTAGSFGYTF	TGTGCCAACACCGCTGGGAGCTTTGGCTACACCTTC
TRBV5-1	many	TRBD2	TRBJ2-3	CASSGTSAYTDTQYF	TGCGCCAGCAGCGGGACTAGCGCGTACACAGATACGCAGTATTTT
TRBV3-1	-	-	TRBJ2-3	CASSNGGLTDTQYF	TGTGCCAGCAGCAACGGGGGACTCACAGATACGCAGTATTTT
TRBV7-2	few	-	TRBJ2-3	CASSLAPWGSTDTQYF	TGTGCCAGCAGCTTAGCGCCGTGGGGCAGCACAGATACGCAGTATTTT
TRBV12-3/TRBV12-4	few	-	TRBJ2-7	CASRREAYEQYF	TGTGCCAGCCGCCGGGAAGCCTACGAGCAGTACTTC
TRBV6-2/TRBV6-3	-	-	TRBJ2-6	CASTQWGTGANVLTF	TGTGCCAGCACCCAATGGGGGACTGGGGCCAACGTCCTGACTTTC
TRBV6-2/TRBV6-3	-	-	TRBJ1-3	CATFRPGSSGNTIYF	TGTGCCACCTTCAGACCGGGAAGCTCTGGAAACACCATATATTTT
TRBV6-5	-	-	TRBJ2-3	CASSYSPNSGRGTDTQYF	TGTGCCAGCAGTTACTCGCCCAATAGCGGCCGTGGCACAGATACGCAGTATTTT
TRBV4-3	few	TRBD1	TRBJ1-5	CASSQDAGGDQPQHF	TGCGCCAGCAGCCAAGATGCAGGGGGAGATCAGCCCCAGCATTTT
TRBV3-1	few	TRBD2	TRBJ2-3	CASGGGGSTDTQYF	TGTGCCAGTGGTGGCGGGGGAAGCACAGATACGCAGTATTTT
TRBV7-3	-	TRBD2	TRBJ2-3	CASSFQRGVTDTQYF	TGTGCCAGCAGCTTTCAGCGGGGGGTCACAGATACGCAGTATTTT
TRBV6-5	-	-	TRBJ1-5	CASRLTVSNQPQHF	TGTGCCAGCAGATTGACAGTAAGCAATCAGCCCCAGCATTTT
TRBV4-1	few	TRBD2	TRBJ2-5	CASSQAPGGRQTQYF	TGCGCCAGCAGCCAAGCCCCGGGGGGGCGTCAGACCCAGTACTTC
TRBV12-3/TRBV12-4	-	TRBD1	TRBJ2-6	CATEDRGRSFGANVLTF	TGTGCCACCGAGGACAGGGGGCGTAGTTTTGGGGCCAACGTCCTGACTTTC
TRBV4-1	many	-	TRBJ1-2	CASSQALRNPGPLRDGYTF	TGCGCCAGCAGCCAAGCCTTACGAAATCCGGGCCCTCTTAGAGATGGCTACACCTTC
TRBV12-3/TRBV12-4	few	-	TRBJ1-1	CASTSPGRLNTEAFF	TGTGCCAGCACAAGCCCCGGCAGGTTGAACACTGAAGCTTTCTTT
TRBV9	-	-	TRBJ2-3	CASSANTDTQYF	TGTGCCAGCAGCGCCAACACAGATACGCAGTATTTT
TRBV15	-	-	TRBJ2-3	CATSRDLAPDTQYF	TGTGCCACCAGCAGAGATCTCGCCCCCGATACGCAGTATTTT
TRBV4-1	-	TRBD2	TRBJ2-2	CASSQRTSGTGELFF	TGCGCCAGCAGCCAGCGGACTAGCGGCACCGGGGAGCTGTTTTTT
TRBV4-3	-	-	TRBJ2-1	CASSQDSMTGYNEQFF	TGCGCCAGCAGCCAAGATTCGATGACAGGTTACAATGAGCAGTTCTTC
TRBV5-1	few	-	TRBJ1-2	CASSLRTSLGYTF	TGCGCCAGCAGCTTGAGGACCTCTTTGGGCTACACCTTC
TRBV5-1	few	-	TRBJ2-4	CASSLDGGAKNIQYF	TGCGCCAGCAGCTTGGACGGGGGAGCCAAAAACATTCAGTACTTC
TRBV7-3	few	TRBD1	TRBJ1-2	CASSTYAGTGGGYTF	TGTGCCAGCAGCACCTACGCTGGGACAGGGGGCGGCTACACCTTC
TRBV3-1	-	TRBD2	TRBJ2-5	CASSQEGGTSAGVQETQYF	TGTGCCAGCAGCCAAGAGGGAGGTACTAGCGCCGGGGTTCAAGAGACCCAGTACTTC
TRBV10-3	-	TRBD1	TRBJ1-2	CAIRQGEYGYTF	TGTGCCATCCGACAGGGGGAATATGGCTACACCTTC
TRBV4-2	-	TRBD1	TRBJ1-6	CASSQENRGPSPLHF	TGTGCCAGCAGCCAAGAGAACAGGGGGCCTTCACCCCTCCACTTT
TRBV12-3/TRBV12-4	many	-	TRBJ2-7	CASSFTSFNEQYF	TGTGCCAGCAGTTTCACTAGCTTCAACGAGCAGTACTTC
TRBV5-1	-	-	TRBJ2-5	CASSDSVGETQYF	TGCGCCAGCAGCGATAGCGTCGGAGAGACCCAGTACTTC
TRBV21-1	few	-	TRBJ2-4	CASSKPCGRIQYF	TGTGCCAGCAGCAAACCCTGTGGACGCATTCAGTACTTC
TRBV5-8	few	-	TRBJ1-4	CASSLSPATNEKLFF	TGTGCCAGCAGCTTAAGTCCTGCAACTAATGAAAAACTGTTTTTT